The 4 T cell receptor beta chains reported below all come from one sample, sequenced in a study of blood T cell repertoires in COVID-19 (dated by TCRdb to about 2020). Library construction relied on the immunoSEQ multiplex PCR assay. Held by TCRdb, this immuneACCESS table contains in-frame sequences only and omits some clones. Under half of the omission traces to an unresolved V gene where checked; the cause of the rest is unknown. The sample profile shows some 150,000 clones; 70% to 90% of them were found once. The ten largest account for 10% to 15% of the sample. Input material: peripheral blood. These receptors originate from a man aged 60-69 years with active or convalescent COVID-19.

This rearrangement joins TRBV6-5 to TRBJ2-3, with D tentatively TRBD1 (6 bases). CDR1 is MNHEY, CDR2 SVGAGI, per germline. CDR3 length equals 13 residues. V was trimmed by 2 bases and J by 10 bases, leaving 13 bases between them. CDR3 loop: CASSYTGQYAQYF. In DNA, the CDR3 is TGTGCCAGCAGTTACACAGGGCAATACGCGCAGTATTTT.

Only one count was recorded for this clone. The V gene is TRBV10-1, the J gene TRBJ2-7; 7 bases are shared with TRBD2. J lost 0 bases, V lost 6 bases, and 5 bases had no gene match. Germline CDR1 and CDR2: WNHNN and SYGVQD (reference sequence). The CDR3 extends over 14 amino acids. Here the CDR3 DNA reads TGCGCCAGCAGCCTTAGCGGGTTCTCCTACGAGCAGTACTTC. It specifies CASSLSGFSYEQYF.

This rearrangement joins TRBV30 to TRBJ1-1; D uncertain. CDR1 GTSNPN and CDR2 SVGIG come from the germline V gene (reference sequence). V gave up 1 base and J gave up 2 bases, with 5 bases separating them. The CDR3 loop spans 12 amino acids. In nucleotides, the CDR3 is TGTGCCTGGAGTGCCTATAACACTGAAGCTTTCTTT. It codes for CAWSAYNTEAFF.

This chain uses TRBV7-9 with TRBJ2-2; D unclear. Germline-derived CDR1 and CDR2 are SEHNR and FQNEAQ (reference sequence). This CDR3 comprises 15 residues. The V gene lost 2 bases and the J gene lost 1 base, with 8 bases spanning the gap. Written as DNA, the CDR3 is TGTGCCAGCAGCTTACCATCCAGGAACACCGGGGAGCTGTTTTTT. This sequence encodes CASSLPSRNTGELFF.